The rows below give T cell receptor beta chains drawn from one sample of a study of T-cell memory formation after mild COVID-19. TCRdb passed the 5' RACE reads through MiXCR, listing each CDR3 protein once. The table lists 350,000 to 450,000 distinct CDR3 sequences, about 24% of them singletons. The sequenced material came from PBMCs or a T cell subset sorted from them (not recorded which). Receptors originate from an adult woman who had mild COVID-19 (a few samples of this study predate the infection). Cell type and time point are not known. Each CDR3 is given with its conserved first and last residue. Each record gives: J gene, clone size, D gene, V gene, CDR3 protein, CDR3 DNA. D genes are given only for firm matches. Rows may omit the clone size; those that give it use once, few, many or a size class.

J: TRBJ2-1
size: NA
D: TRBD1
V: TRBV5-1
CDR3: CASSHGQGIYNEQFF
DNA: TGCGCCAGCAGCCATGGACAGGGAATATACAATGAGCAGTTCTTC

J: TRBJ2-2
size: NA
D: NA
V: TRBV5-6
CDR3: CASSFVWTHPGELFF
DNA: TGTGCCAGCAGCTTCGTGTGGACCCACCCCGGGGAGCTGTTTTTT

J: TRBJ1-2
size: NA
D: NA
V: TRBV29-1
CDR3: CSVALYGYTF
DNA: TGCAGCGTAGCCTTATATGGCTACACCTTC

J: TRBJ1-1
size: few
D: NA
V: TRBV7-2
CDR3: CASSRRYNTEAFF
DNA: TGTGCCAGCAGTCGTAGGTATAACACTGAAGCTTTCTTT

J: TRBJ2-7
size: few
D: TRBD2
V: TRBV5-5
CDR3: CASSIGTSGSYEQYF
DNA: TGTGCCAGCAGCATAGGGACTAGCGGTAGTTACGAGCAGTACTTC

J: TRBJ2-7
size: NA
D: TRBD1
V: TRBV7-2
CDR3: CASSLGGTGFYSYEQYF
DNA: TGTGCCAGCAGCTTAGGGGGGACAGGCTTCTACTCCTACGAGCAGTACTTC

J: TRBJ2-3
size: NA
D: TRBD1
V: TRBV29-1
CDR3: CSAEGRTGWTDTQYF
DNA: TGCAGCGCCGAGGGCAGGACAGGGTGGACAGATACGCAGTATTTT

J: TRBJ2-1
size: NA
D: NA
V: TRBV29-1
CDR3: CSVPPRGRWNEQFF
DNA: TGCAGCGTTCCCCCCCGGGGGAGGTGGAATGAGCAGTTCTTC

J: TRBJ2-2
size: NA
D: TRBD1
V: TRBV14
CDR3: CASSRGDRGNTGELFF
DNA: TGTGCCAGCAGCCGAGGGGACAGGGGAAACACCGGGGAGCTGTTTTTT

J: TRBJ2-5
size: few
D: TRBD1
V: TRBV4-1
CDR3: CASSQSGTGQETQYF
DNA: TGCGCCAGCAGCCAATCCGGGACAGGGCAAGAGACCCAGTACTTC

J: TRBJ2-7
size: few
D: TRBD2
V: TRBV6-2/TRBV6-3
CDR3: CASSYGLAGAREQYF
DNA: TGTGCCAGCAGTTACGGGCTAGCGGGAGCTCGCGAGCAGTACTTC

J: TRBJ1-1
size: NA
D: NA
V: TRBV11-3
CDR3: CASSPDGFTEAFF
DNA: TGTGCCAGCAGCCCCGACGGGTTCACTGAAGCTTTCTTT

J: TRBJ1-6
size: few
D: NA
V: TRBV20-1
CDR3: CSARSVVSSYNSPLHF
DNA: TGCAGTGCTAGATCGGTGGTTAGCTCCTATAATTCACCCCTCCACTTT

J: TRBJ1-1
size: NA
D: NA
V: TRBV27
CDR3: CASSQTEYTEAFF
DNA: TGTGCCAGCAGCCAAACAGAGTACACTGAAGCTTTCTTT

J: TRBJ1-2
size: NA
D: NA
V: TRBV7-9
CDR3: CASSLDAGYGYTF
DNA: TGTGCCAGCAGCTTAGATGCGGGCTATGGCTACACCTTC

J: TRBJ2-3
size: NA
D: TRBD2
V: TRBV5-1
CDR3: CASSPRLAELTDTQYF
DNA: TGCGCCAGCAGCCCACGACTAGCGGAGCTTACAGATACGCAGTATTTT

J: TRBJ2-1
size: NA
D: NA
V: TRBV10-3
CDR3: CAISSGRSYNEQFF
DNA: TGTGCCATCTCGTCGGGAAGGTCCTACAATGAGCAGTTCTTC

J: TRBJ2-3
size: once
D: TRBD2
V: TRBV20-1
CDR3: CSARFSSGSWDTQYF
DNA: TGCAGTGCTAGATTTTCTAGCGGGTCCTGGGATACGCAGTATTTT

J: TRBJ2-2
size: NA
D: NA
V: TRBV7-3
CDR3: CASSVAPGTGELFF
DNA: TGTGCCAGCAGCGTGGCCCCCGGGACCGGGGAGCTGTTTTTT

J: TRBJ1-2
size: few
D: NA
V: TRBV29-1
CDR3: CSVAQFEGLYGYTF
DNA: TGCAGCGTTGCTCAGTTCGAGGGTCTCTATGGCTACACCTTC

J: TRBJ2-1
size: NA
D: NA
V: TRBV28
CDR3: CASSLSLEYNEQFF
DNA: TGTGCCAGCAGTTTATCTCTAGAGTACAATGAGCAGTTCTTC

J: TRBJ1-2
size: NA
D: NA
V: TRBV29-1
CDR3: CSVIGLYGYTF
DNA: TGCAGCGTTATAGGCCTCTATGGCTACACCTTC

J: TRBJ1-1
size: NA
D: NA
V: TRBV5-1
CDR3: CASSLNGAGGTEAFF
DNA: TGCGCCAGCAGCTTGAACGGGGCCGGTGGCACTGAAGCTTTCTTT

J: TRBJ1-1
size: NA
D: TRBD1
V: TRBV6-6
CDR3: CASRPGQAANTEAFF
DNA: TGTGCCAGCAGGCCGGGACAGGCAGCGAACACTGAAGCTTTCTTT

J: TRBJ2-3
size: few
D: TRBD2
V: TRBV5-4
CDR3: CASSLASGGYTDTQYF
DNA: TGTGCCAGCAGCTTGGCCAGCGGGGGATACACAGATACGCAGTATTTT

J: TRBJ1-1
size: few
D: NA
V: TRBV20-1
CDR3: CSAPRVQGITEAFF
DNA: TGCAGTGCACCCCGCGTACAGGGTATCACTGAAGCTTTCTTT

J: TRBJ1-1
size: once
D: NA
V: TRBV25-1
CDR3: CASSELGANTEAFF
DNA: TGTGCCAGCAGTGAGTTGGGGGCTAACACTGAAGCTTTCTTT

J: TRBJ1-2
size: many
D: NA
V: TRBV24-1
CDR3: CATSDWGRDNGYTF
DNA: TGTGCCACCAGTGATTGGGGCAGGGATAATGGCTACACCTTC

J: TRBJ1-4
size: few
D: NA
V: TRBV7-2
CDR3: CASSHLAGSAEKLFF
DNA: TGTGCCAGCAGTCATCTTGCCGGGTCCGCTGAAAAACTGTTTTTT

J: TRBJ2-5
size: NA
D: NA
V: TRBV2
CDR3: CASHALGLRKETQYF
DNA: TGTGCCAGCCATGCCCTGGGACTTAGAAAAGAGACCCAGTACTTC

J: TRBJ2-3
size: NA
D: TRBD1
V: TRBV5-1
CDR3: CASSLTGTADTQYF
DNA: TGCGCCAGCAGCCTGACAGGGACGGCAGATACGCAGTATTTT

J: TRBJ2-1
size: few
D: NA
V: TRBV12-3/TRBV12-4
CDR3: CASSSRLERGEQFF
DNA: TGTGCCAGCAGTTCACGACTAGAACGCGGTGAGCAGTTCTTC

J: TRBJ1-1
size: few
D: TRBD1
V: TRBV27
CDR3: CASSFLTGVNTEAFF
DNA: TGTGCCAGCAGTTTCCTCACAGGGGTGAACACTGAAGCTTTCTTT

J: TRBJ2-1
size: NA
D: TRBD2
V: TRBV6-1
CDR3: CASSEREGGHHNEQFF
DNA: TGTGCCAGCAGTGAGCGGGAGGGGGGCCACCACAATGAGCAGTTCTTC

J: TRBJ2-7
size: NA
D: TRBD1
V: TRBV20-1
CDR3: CSARDLGQGSYEQYF
DNA: TGCAGTGCTAGAGATCTGGGACAGGGCTCCTACGAGCAGTACTTC

J: TRBJ2-1
size: NA
D: TRBD1
V: TRBV7-9
CDR3: CASSRTGGYYNEQFF
DNA: TGTGCCAGCAGCAGGACAGGGGGTTACTACAATGAGCAGTTCTTC

J: TRBJ2-7
size: NA
D: NA
V: TRBV7-2
CDR3: CASSLVSSGGEQYF
DNA: TGTGCCAGCAGCTTAGTTTCGAGCGGAGGAGAGCAGTACTTC

J: TRBJ2-3
size: few
D: NA
V: TRBV20-1
CDR3: CSAGGADTQYF
DNA: TGCAGTGCAGGGGGGGCAGATACGCAGTATTTT

J: TRBJ2-7
size: few
D: NA
V: TRBV12-3/TRBV12-4
CDR3: CASTTGQRSYEQYF
DNA: TGTGCCAGCACCACCGGACAGCGTTCCTACGAGCAGTACTTC

J: TRBJ2-3
size: NA
D: NA
V: TRBV7-2
CDR3: CASSLVPEAGTDTQYF
DNA: TGTGCCAGCAGCTTAGTCCCGGAGGCTGGCACAGATACGCAGTATTTT

J: TRBJ2-1
size: NA
D: NA
V: TRBV11-2
CDR3: CASSLEAAGPPFF
DNA: TGTGCCAGCAGCTTAGAGGCAGCGGGTCCTCCGTTCTTC

J: TRBJ1-5
size: NA
D: TRBD1
V: TRBV12-3/TRBV12-4
CDR3: CASSSGQGVTNQPQHF
DNA: TGTGCCAGCAGTTCCGGACAGGGGGTAACCAATCAGCCCCAGCATTTT

J: TRBJ2-5
size: NA
D: NA
V: TRBV29-1
CDR3: CSVVTGSLRQETQYF
DNA: TGCAGCGTTGTAACAGGGTCGCTTCGGCAAGAGACCCAGTACTTC

J: TRBJ2-3
size: NA
D: NA
V: TRBV19
CDR3: CATQYPPGPFPDTQYF
DNA: TGTGCCACCCAGTACCCCCCGGGACCTTTTCCAGATACGCAGTATTTT

J: TRBJ2-7
size: NA
D: NA
V: TRBV19
CDR3: CASSPGRLAYEQYF
DNA: TGTGCCAGTAGTCCGGGACGGCTCGCCTACGAGCAGTACTTC

J: TRBJ1-2
size: few
D: NA
V: TRBV5-1
CDR3: CASSSADSLYGYTF
DNA: TGCGCCAGCAGCTCCGCGGACAGTCTCTATGGCTACACCTTC